This T cell receptor beta chain was sequenced during a study of cytomegalovirus exposure and HLA in healthy donors. Amplification used 60 Vbeta primers and 13 Jbeta primers. Method: immunoSEQ multiplex PCR; TCRdb's copy keeps in-frame clones and lacks some. The sample holds 95,000 or so clones; under 90% are singletons and the top ten take approximately 3.9%. V shed 5 bases, J shed 3 bases, and the junction held 4 bases outside the gene matches. CDR1 and CDR2 from the germline V gene are MNHNY and SVGAGI (reference sequence). The CDR3 is made up of 14 amino acids. The chain links TRBV6-6 to TRBJ1-1, with TRBD1 matching 9 bases. The TCR was taken from a woman in her sixties or seventies in good health and CMV-seropositive. The sample taken for sequencing was PBMCs. The CDR3 loop is CASSAGQGDTEAFF. DNA of the CDR3: TGTGCCAGCAGTGCGGGACAGGGAGACACTGAAGCTTTCTTT.